Listed below are T cell receptor beta chains from one sample, sequenced in a study of cytomegalovirus exposure and HLA in healthy donors. The assay was immunoSEQ multiplex PCR, and TCRdb's table has in-frame clones only and misses some. The sample consists of under 170,000 clones, 55% to 80% of them appearing once. Sequenced sample: PBMCs. These receptors originate from a woman in her sixties or seventies in good health and CMV-seropositive. Each CDR3 is given with its conserved first and last residue. The order of the fields is CDR3 protein, CDR3 DNA, clone size, V gene, D gene, J gene. The D gene is left open where the match is weak. Expanded clones are given a class, and other clones once, few, many or no size at all.

CDR3aa: CAWGPTGVEKLFF; CDR3nt: TGTGCCTGGGGGCCAACAGGGGTGGAAAAACTGTTTTTT; abundance: NA; v_gene: TRBV30; d_gene: TRBD1; j_gene: TRBJ1-4
CDR3aa: CAWNPSGALTDTQYF; CDR3nt: TGTGCCTGGAATCCCAGCGGGGCTCTCACAGATACGCAGTATTTT; abundance: NA; v_gene: TRBV30; d_gene: TRBD2; j_gene: TRBJ2-3
CDR3aa: CASSPGTGNYGYTF; CDR3nt: TGTGCCAGCTCACCAGGGACAGGGAACTATGGCTACACCTTC; abundance: few; v_gene: TRBV18; d_gene: TRBD1; j_gene: TRBJ1-2
CDR3aa: CATSGPDRGLTGELFF; CDR3nt: TGTGCCACCAGCGGCCCAGACAGGGGGTTAACCGGGGAGCTGTTTTTT; abundance: few; v_gene: TRBV15; d_gene: TRBD1; j_gene: TRBJ2-2
CDR3aa: CASSLFSGQDSPLHF; CDR3nt: TGTGCCAGCAGCTTATTTTCAGGCCAGGATTCACCCCTCCACTTT; abundance: NA; v_gene: TRBV7-3; d_gene: NA; j_gene: TRBJ1-6
CDR3aa: CASSQETATGTKNIQYF; CDR3nt: TGCGCCAGCAGCCAAGAAACGGCGACGGGTACCAAAAACATTCAGTACTTC; abundance: NA; v_gene: TRBV4-3; d_gene: NA; j_gene: TRBJ2-4
CDR3aa: CASSILAGVGEQFF; CDR3nt: TGTGCCAGCAGTATCCTAGCGGGGGTCGGGGAGCAGTTCTTC; abundance: NA; v_gene: TRBV11-2; d_gene: TRBD2; j_gene: TRBJ2-1
CDR3aa: CASSSGDPSNQPQHF; CDR3nt: TGTGCCAGCAGCTCGGGGGACCCTAGCAATCAGCCCCAGCATTTT; abundance: few; v_gene: TRBV7-2; d_gene: NA; j_gene: TRBJ1-5
CDR3aa: CASSQDPVSLQYF; CDR3nt: TGTGCCAGCAGCCAAGATCCCGTTAGTCTTCAGTACTTC; abundance: NA; v_gene: TRBV14; d_gene: NA; j_gene: TRBJ2-7
CDR3aa: CASSVEGQGVDTQYF; CDR3nt: TGTGCCAGCAGCGTAGAGGGACAGGGTGTAGATACGCAGTATTTT; abundance: NA; v_gene: TRBV9; d_gene: TRBD1; j_gene: TRBJ2-3
CDR3aa: CASSPRGLDRETQYF; CDR3nt: TGTGCCAGCAGCCCCAGGGGACTAGACCGTGAGACCCAGTACTTC; abundance: NA; v_gene: TRBV5-6; d_gene: TRBD2; j_gene: TRBJ2-5
CDR3aa: CASSSLAGGYNEQFF; CDR3nt: TGCGCCAGCAGCTCCTTAGCGGGAGGCTACAATGAGCAGTTCTTC; abundance: NA; v_gene: TRBV5-1; d_gene: TRBD2; j_gene: TRBJ2-1
CDR3aa: CASSYRLAGFGEQFF; CDR3nt: TGTGCCAGCAGCTACCGACTAGCGGGATTCGGGGAGCAGTTCTTC; abundance: few; v_gene: TRBV11-1; d_gene: TRBD2; j_gene: TRBJ2-1
CDR3aa: CASSPGTSGRAPDTQYF; CDR3nt: TGTGCCAGCAGTCCAGGGACTAGCGGGAGGGCCCCGGATACGCAGTATTTT; abundance: NA; v_gene: TRBV2; d_gene: TRBD2; j_gene: TRBJ2-3
CDR3aa: CASSPGQWPQETQYF; CDR3nt: TGTGCCAGCTCACCAGGGCAGTGGCCCCAAGAGACCCAGTACTTC; abundance: NA; v_gene: TRBV18; d_gene: NA; j_gene: TRBJ2-5
CDR3aa: CASSWPGQGDTIYF; CDR3nt: TGTGCCAGCAGCTGGCCGGGACAGGGGGACACCATATATTTT; abundance: NA; v_gene: TRBV5-4; d_gene: TRBD1; j_gene: TRBJ1-3
CDR3aa: CASSSSRAQGATGELFF; CDR3nt: TGTGCCAGCAGCTCCAGTCGGGCACAGGGGGCCACCGGGGAGCTGTTTTTT; abundance: NA; v_gene: TRBV7-2; d_gene: TRBD1; j_gene: TRBJ2-2
CDR3aa: CASSVGLAGNNEQFF; CDR3nt: TGTGCCAGCAGCGTAGGTTTAGCGGGAAACAATGAGCAGTTCTTC; abundance: NA; v_gene: TRBV9; d_gene: TRBD2; j_gene: TRBJ2-1
CDR3aa: CASSPGGRVGGYTF; CDR3nt: TGTGCCAGCAGCCCTGGGGGCAGGGTAGGGGGCTACACCTTC; abundance: few; v_gene: TRBV27; d_gene: NA; j_gene: TRBJ1-2
CDR3aa: CASSLSRDRGLADTQYF; CDR3nt: TGTGCCAGCAGCTTAAGCCGGGACAGGGGGCTGGCAGATACGCAGTATTTT; abundance: NA; v_gene: TRBV11-2; d_gene: TRBD1; j_gene: TRBJ2-3
CDR3aa: CASSPELGEQYF; CDR3nt: TGTGCCAGCTCGCCCGAACTAGGCGAGCAGTACTTC; abundance: few; v_gene: TRBV18; d_gene: NA; j_gene: TRBJ2-7
CDR3aa: CASSLNGVGYGYTF; CDR3nt: TGTGCCAGCAGCTTAAACGGTGTTGGCTATGGCTACACCTTC; abundance: NA; v_gene: TRBV7-9; d_gene: NA; j_gene: TRBJ1-2
CDR3aa: CASSQGHSSGNTIYF; CDR3nt: TGTGCCAGCAGCCAAGGACATTCCTCTGGAAACACCATATATTTT; abundance: NA; v_gene: TRBV16; d_gene: NA; j_gene: TRBJ1-3
CDR3aa: CASSSRGLAGLYEQYF; CDR3nt: TGTGCCAGCAGCTCCCGAGGACTAGCGGGTCTGTACGAGCAGTACTTC; abundance: NA; v_gene: TRBV13; d_gene: TRBD2; j_gene: TRBJ2-7
CDR3aa: CASSISGGYSYNEQFF; CDR3nt: TGTGCCAGTAGTATAAGCGGGGGTTACTCCTACAATGAGCAGTTCTTC; abundance: few; v_gene: TRBV19; d_gene: TRBD2; j_gene: TRBJ2-1
CDR3aa: CASSLIGRHEQYF; CDR3nt: TGCGCCAGCAGCTTGATAGGGAGGCACGAGCAGTACTTC; abundance: NA; v_gene: TRBV5-1; d_gene: NA; j_gene: TRBJ2-7
CDR3aa: CASSLGGVNEQFF; CDR3nt: TGTGCCAGCAGTTTGGGAGGGGTCAATGAGCAGTTCTTC; abundance: NA; v_gene: TRBV27; d_gene: TRBD2; j_gene: TRBJ2-1